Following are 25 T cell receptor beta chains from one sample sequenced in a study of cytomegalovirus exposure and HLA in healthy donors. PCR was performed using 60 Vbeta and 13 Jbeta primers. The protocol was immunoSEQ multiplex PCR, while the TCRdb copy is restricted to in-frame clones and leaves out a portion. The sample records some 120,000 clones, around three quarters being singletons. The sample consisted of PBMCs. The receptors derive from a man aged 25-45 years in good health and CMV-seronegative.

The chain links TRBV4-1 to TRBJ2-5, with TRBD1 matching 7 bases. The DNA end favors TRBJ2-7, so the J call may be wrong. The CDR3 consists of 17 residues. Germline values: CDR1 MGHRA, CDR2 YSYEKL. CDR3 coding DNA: TGCGCCAGCAGTCCCCCCGAGCCGACAGGGTTTGTACACGAGCAGTACTTC. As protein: CASSPPEPTGFVHEQYF.

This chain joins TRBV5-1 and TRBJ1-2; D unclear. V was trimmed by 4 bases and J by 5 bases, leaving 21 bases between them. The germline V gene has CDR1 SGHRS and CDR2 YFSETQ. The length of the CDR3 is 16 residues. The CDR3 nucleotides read TGCGCCAGCAGCCCGGTATCCCGGTCTTCGGTATATGGCTACACCTTC. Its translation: CASSPVSRSSVYGYTF.

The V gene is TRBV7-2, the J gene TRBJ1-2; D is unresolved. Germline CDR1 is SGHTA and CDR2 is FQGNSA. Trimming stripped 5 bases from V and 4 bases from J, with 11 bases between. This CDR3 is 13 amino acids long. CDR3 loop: CASSEPGGYGYTF. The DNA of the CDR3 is TGTGCCAGCAGCGAACCGGGTGGCTATGGCTACACCTTC. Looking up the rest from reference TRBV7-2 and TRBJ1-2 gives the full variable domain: GAGVSQSPSNKVTEKGKDVELRCDPISGHTALYWYRQSLGQGLEFLIYFQGNSAPDKSGLPSDRFSAERTGGSVSTLTIQRTQQEDSAVYLCASSEPGGYGYTFGSGTRLTVV.

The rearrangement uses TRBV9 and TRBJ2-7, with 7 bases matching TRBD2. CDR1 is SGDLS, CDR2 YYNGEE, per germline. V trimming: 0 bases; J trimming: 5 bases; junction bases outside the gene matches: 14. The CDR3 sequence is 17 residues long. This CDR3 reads CASSVDPAGRGQNEQYF. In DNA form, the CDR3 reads TGTGCCAGCAGCGTAGACCCCGCGGGGAGGGGTCAGAACGAGCAGTACTTC.

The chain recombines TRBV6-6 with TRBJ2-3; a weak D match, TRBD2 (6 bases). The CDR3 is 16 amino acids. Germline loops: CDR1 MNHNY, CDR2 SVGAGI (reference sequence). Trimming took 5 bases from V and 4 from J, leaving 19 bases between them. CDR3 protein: CASSRVDGRFADTQYF. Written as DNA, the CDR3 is TGTGCCAGCAGTCGGGTCGACGGGAGATTCGCAGATACGCAGTATTTT.

The CDR3 sequence is CASSSQGAGTDTQYF. The CDR3 coding sequence is TGTGCCAGCAGTTCGCAGGGGGCCGGTACAGATACGCAGTATTTT. V is TRBV28 and J is TRBJ2-3; 8 bases match TRBD1. Germline CDR1 is MDHEN and CDR2 is SYDVKM. With V trimmed by 4 bases and J by 3 bases, 6 bases remained unmatched. CDR3 length equals 15 residues.

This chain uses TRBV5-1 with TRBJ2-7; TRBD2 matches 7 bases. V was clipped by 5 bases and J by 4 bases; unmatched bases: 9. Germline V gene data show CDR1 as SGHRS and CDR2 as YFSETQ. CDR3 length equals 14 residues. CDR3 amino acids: CASRSIAGPYEQYF. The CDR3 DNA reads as TGCGCCAGCAGATCTATAGCGGGTCCTTACGAGCAGTACTTC.

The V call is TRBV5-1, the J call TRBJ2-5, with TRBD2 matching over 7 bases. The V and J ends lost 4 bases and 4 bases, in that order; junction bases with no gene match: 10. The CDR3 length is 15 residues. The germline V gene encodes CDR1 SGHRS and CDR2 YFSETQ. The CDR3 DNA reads TGCGCCAGCAGCCTTAGCGGGCCATCGGGAGAGACCCAGTACTTC. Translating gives CASSLSGPSGETQYF.

The CDR3 DNA is TGTGCCAGTAGCGCCTCCGTTGGCCCCGGGGAGCTGTTTTTT. This encodes CASSASVGPGELFF. The rearrangement links TRBV19 to TRBJ2-2; D not certain. CDR3 length: 14 residues. Deletions cut 6 bases from V and 6 bases from J, with 14 bases between. Germline V gene lookup returns CDR1 LNHDA and CDR2 SQIVND (reference sequence). Complete variable domain (other parts from reference TRBV19 and TRBJ2-2): DGGITQSPKYLFRKEGQNVTLSCEQNLNHDAMYWYRQDPGQGLRLIYYSQIVNDFQKGDIAEGYSVSREKKESFPLTVTSAQKNPTAFYLCASSASVGPGELFFGEGSRLTVL.

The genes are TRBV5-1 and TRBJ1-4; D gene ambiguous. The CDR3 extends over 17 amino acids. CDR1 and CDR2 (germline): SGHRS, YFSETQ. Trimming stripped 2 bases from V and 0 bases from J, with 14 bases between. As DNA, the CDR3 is TGCGCCAGCAGCTTAAACCCAAAGCTTGCAACTAATGAAAAACTGTTTTTT. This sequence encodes CASSLNPKLATNEKLFF.

DNA for the CDR3: TGTGCCACCAGCACGACTAGTTTAGATACGCAGTATTTT. Translation gives CATSTTSLDTQYF. The J gene is TRBJ2-3, the V gene TRBV15, with D possibly matching TRBD2 (6 bases). Between the trimmed V and J ends, which lost 4 bases and 5 bases, there was a span of 10 bases. The CDR3 covers 13 residues. Germline V CDR1 and CDR2: LNHNV, YYDKDF (reference sequence).

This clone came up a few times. CDR3 nucleotides: TGTGCCAGCAGTCCCCGGGGGGGCTCGGCTAATGAAAAACTGTTTTTT. Amino acids: CASSPRGGSANEKLFF. V gene TRBV6-6 combines with J gene TRBJ1-4; D is perhaps TRBD1 (6 bases). V was cut by 5 bases and J by 3 bases, with 16 bases left in between. CDR3 length equals 16 residues. Germline V gene data show CDR1 as MNHNY and CDR2 as SVGAGI (reference sequence).

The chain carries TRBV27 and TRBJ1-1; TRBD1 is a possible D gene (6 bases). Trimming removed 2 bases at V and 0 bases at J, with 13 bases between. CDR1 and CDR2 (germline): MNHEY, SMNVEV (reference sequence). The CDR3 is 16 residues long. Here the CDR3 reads CASSLRGAGVNTEAFF. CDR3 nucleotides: TGTGCCAGCAGTTTAAGGGGGGCGGGGGTGAACACTGAAGCTTTCTTT.

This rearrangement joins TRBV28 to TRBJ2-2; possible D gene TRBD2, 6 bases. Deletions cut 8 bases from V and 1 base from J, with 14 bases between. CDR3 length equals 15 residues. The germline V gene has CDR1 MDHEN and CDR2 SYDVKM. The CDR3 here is CASRAGPGNTGELFF. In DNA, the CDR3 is TGTGCCAGCCGCGCGGGGCCAGGGAACACCGGGGAGCTGTTTTTT.

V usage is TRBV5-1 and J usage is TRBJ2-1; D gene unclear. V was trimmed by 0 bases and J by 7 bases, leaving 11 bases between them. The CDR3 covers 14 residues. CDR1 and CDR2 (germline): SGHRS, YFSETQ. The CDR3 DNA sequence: TGCGCCAGCAGCTTGGCGCGGAGTGGTAATGAGCAGTTCTTC. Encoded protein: CASSLARSGNEQFF. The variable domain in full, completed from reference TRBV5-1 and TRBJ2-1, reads KAGVTQTPRYLIKTRGQQVTLSCSPISGHRSVSWYQQTPGQGLQFLFEYFSETQRNKGNFPGRFSGRQFSNSRSEMNVSTLELGDSALYLCASSLARSGNEQFFGPGTRLTVL.

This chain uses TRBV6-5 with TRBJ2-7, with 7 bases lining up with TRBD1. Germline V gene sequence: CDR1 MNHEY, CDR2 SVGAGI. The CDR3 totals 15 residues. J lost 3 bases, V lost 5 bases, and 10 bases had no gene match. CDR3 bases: TGTGCCAGCAGTGTCCCCGGGACAGCCTACTACGAGCAGTACTTC. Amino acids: CASSVPGTAYYEQYF.

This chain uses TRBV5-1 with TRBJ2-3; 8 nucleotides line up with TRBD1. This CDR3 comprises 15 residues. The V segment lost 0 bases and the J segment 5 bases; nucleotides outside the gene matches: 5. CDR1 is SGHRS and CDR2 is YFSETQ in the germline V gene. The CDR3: CASSLDRGSIDTQYF. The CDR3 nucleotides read TGCGCCAGCAGCTTGGACAGGGGGTCAATAGATACGCAGTATTTT.

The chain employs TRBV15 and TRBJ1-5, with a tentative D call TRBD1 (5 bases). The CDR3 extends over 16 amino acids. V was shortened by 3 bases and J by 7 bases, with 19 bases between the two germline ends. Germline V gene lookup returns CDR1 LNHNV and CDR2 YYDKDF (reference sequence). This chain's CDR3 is CATSSRGGSSQQPQHF. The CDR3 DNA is TGTGCCACCAGCAGTAGGGGAGGTAGCTCCCAGCAGCCCCAGCATTTT.

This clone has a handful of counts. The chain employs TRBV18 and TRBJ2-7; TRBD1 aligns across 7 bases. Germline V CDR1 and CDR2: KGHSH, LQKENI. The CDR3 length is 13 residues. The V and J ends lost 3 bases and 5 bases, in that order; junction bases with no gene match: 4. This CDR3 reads CASSPLQGNEQYF. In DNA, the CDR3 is TGTGCCAGCTCACCCCTACAGGGGAACGAGCAGTACTTC.

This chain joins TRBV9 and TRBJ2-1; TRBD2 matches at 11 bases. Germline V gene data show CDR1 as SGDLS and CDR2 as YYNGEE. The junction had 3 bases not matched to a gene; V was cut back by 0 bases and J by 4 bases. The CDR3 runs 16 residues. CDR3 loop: CASSVGASGGYNEQFF. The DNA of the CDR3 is TGTGCCAGCAGCGTAGGGGCTAGCGGGGGGTACAATGAGCAGTTCTTC.

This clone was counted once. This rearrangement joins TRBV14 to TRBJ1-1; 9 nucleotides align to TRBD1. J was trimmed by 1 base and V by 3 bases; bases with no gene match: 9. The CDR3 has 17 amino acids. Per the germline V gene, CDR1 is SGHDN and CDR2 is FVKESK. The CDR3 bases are TGTGCCAGCAGCCAGACCGGGACAGGGTGGTGGAACACTGAAGCTTTCTTT. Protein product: CASSQTGTGWWNTEAFF.

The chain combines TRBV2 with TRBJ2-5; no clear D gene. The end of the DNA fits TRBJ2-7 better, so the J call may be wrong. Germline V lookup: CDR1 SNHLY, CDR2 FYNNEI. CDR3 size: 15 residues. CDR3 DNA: TGTGCCAGCAGTGAAACGCGGCTCCTCTCCTACGAGCAGTACTTC. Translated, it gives CASSETRLLSYEQYF.

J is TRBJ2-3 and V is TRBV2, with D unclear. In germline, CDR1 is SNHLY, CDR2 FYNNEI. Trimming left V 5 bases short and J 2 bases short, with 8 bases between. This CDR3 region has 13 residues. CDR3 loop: CASSPPFTDTQYF. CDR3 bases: TGTGCCAGCAGTCCCCCTTTCACAGATACGCAGTATTTT.

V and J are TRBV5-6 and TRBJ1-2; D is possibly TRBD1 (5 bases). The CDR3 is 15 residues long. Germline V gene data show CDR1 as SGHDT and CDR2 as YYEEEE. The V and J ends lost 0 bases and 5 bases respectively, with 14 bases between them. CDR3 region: CASSLVDGGRYGYTF. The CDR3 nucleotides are TGTGCCAGCAGCTTGGTGGACGGGGGACGTTATGGCTACACCTTC.

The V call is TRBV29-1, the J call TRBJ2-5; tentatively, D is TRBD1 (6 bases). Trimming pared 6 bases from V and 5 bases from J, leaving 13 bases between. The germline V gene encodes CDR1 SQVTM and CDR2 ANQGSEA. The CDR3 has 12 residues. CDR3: CSVTQGWETQYF. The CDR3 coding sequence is TGCAGCGTCACTCAGGGGTGGGAGACCCAGTACTTC.